Below, 30 T cell receptor beta chains from the same sample are listed, as sequenced in a study of cytomegalovirus exposure and HLA in healthy donors. PCR was performed using 60 Vbeta and 13 Jbeta primers. TCRdb's table, derived via immunoSEQ multiplex PCR, lists solely in-frame clones and lacks some. The sample lists about 150,000 clones; roughly 80% were seen once. Material for sequencing was PBMCs. The receptors stem from a man aged 25 to 40 in good health and CMV-seropositive.

The V and J genes are TRBV6-6 and TRBJ1-3; 7 bases are a match to TRBD1. J gave up 4 bases and V 6 bases, and 6 bases lay outside the gene matches. Germline-derived CDR1 and CDR2 are MNHNY and SVGAGI (reference sequence). The CDR3 extends over 14 amino acids. The CDR3 loop is CASRPGQAGNTIYF. For the CDR3, the DNA is TGTGCCAGCAGGCCCGGACAGGCCGGAAACACCATATATTTT.

The gene calls are TRBV7-8 and TRBJ2-3; a weak D match, TRBD2 (6 bases). V shed 7 bases and J shed 4 bases, with 15 bases lying between them. Germline V CDR1 and CDR2: SGHVS, FQNEAQ. There are 14 residues in the CDR3. CDR3 coding DNA: TGTGCCAGCACCCTTCTGGGGGAGGCAGATACGCAGTATTTT. It specifies CASTLLGEADTQYF.

The chain links TRBV5-1 to TRBJ1-3; D is unclear. This CDR3 spans 13 amino acids. The germline CDR1 and CDR2 sequences are SGHRS and YFSETQ. The V and J ends lost 4 bases and 8 bases respectively, with 13 bases between them. CDR3 sequence (DNA): TGCGCCAGCAGCCTTCGGGTCGGGGACACCATATATTTT. Its protein is CASSLRVGDTIYF.

This rearrangement joins TRBV27 to TRBJ2-3, with 9 positions matching TRBD2. The ends lost 1 base at V and 4 bases at J; junction bases unmatched: 9. Germline-derived CDR1 and CDR2 are MNHEY and SMNVEV (reference sequence). The CDR3 covers 17 residues. The CDR3 DNA is TGTGCCAGCAGTTTATTATCCCGCGGGAGGGGGTCAGATACGCAGTATTTT. The encoded protein is CASSLLSRGRGSDTQYF.

This sequence joins TRBV14 and TRBJ2-1; 12 bases agree with TRBD1. Trimming took 5 bases from V and 6 from J; bases not matched to a gene: 8. Per germline, CDR1 SGHDN and CDR2 FVKESK. The CDR3 has 16 residues. In DNA form, the CDR3 reads TGTGCCAGCAGCGTGTGGGACAGGGGGCGAGGCAATGAGCAGTTCTTC. Translated: CASSVWDRGRGNEQFF.

The rearrangement uses TRBV28 and TRBJ1-1; 8 bases are a match to TRBD1. With V trimmed by 5 bases and J by 3 bases, 14 bases remained unmatched. The CDR3 runs 17 residues. CDR1 is MDHEN, CDR2 SYDVKM, per germline. The CDR3 coding sequence is TGTGCCAGCAGTCTCACTCCGACAGGGGATTCATACACTGAAGCTTTCTTT. Its translation: CASSLTPTGDSYTEAFF.

The chain combines TRBV10-3 with TRBJ2-1; TRBD2 aligns across 9 bases. CDR3 size: 17 residues. Trimming at V came to 0 bases and at J to 5 bases, leaving 8 bases not matched to a gene. Germline lookup yields CDR1 ENHRY and CDR2 SYGVKD. The CDR3 reads CAISESRASGDNNEQFF. The CDR3 DNA reads as TGTGCCATCAGTGAGTCGCGTGCTAGCGGGGACAACAATGAGCAGTTCTTC.

The chain is built from TRBV5-1 and TRBJ1-1; D call uncertain. The V and J ends lost 2 bases and 0 bases respectively, with 8 bases between them. The CDR3 has 14 residues. Germline V CDR1 and CDR2: SGHRS, YFSETQ. CDR3 DNA: TGCGCCAGCAGCTTACAGAGAATGAACACTGAAGCTTTCTTT. This sequence encodes CASSLQRMNTEAFF.

J is TRBJ1-3 and V is TRBV6-5, with D possibly matching TRBD1 (5 bases). CDR3 size: 15 residues. Germline V lookup: CDR1 MNHEY, CDR2 SVGAGI. Trimming took 6 bases from V and 0 from J, leaving 12 bases between them. The DNA of the CDR3 is TGTGCCAGCAGACGAGGACAAAGCTCTGGAAACACCATATATTTT. Residues: CASRRGQSSGNTIYF.

The rearrangement uses TRBV5-5 and TRBJ2-7, with a weak D call TRBD1 (6 bases). CDR3 size: 12 residues. The germline V gene encodes CDR1 SGHKS and CDR2 YYEKEE (reference sequence). V gave up 4 bases and J gave up 3 bases, with 8 bases separating them. The CDR3 sequence is CASSRDIYEQYF. The CDR3 DNA is TGTGCCAGCAGCCGGGACATCTACGAGCAGTACTTC.

The chain has TRBV5-1 and TRBJ2-5; D might be TRBD2 (6 bases). CDR3 length: 15 residues. Trimming stripped 0 bases from V and 2 bases from J, with 11 bases between. The germline CDR1 and CDR2 sequences are SGHRS and YFSETQ. In DNA form, the CDR3 reads TGCGCCAGCAGCTTGGGGGGGACTCCTCAAGAGACCCAGTACTTC. Translation gives CASSLGGTPQETQYF.

This clone was counted a few times. This chain joins TRBV11-3 and TRBJ2-3, with D possibly TRBD2 on 5 matching bases. CDR1 is SGHNT, CDR2 YENEEA, per germline. This CDR3 contains 16 residues. V lost 1 base, J lost 0 bases, and 11 bases lay in between. The CDR3 region has the DNA TGTGCCAGCAGCTTAGGAGGGAAGACTAGCACAGATACGCAGTATTTT. Protein: CASSLGGKTSTDTQYF.

This chain uses TRBV10-3 with TRBJ1-1; perhaps TRBD1 as D (6 bases). Germline V gene sequence: CDR1 ENHRY, CDR2 SYGVKD. Trimming shortened V by 10 bases and J by 8 bases, and 17 bases separated the two germline ends. There are 12 residues in the CDR3. DNA for the CDR3: TGTGCCAGCGGACAGACCCTGCCCGAAGCTTTCTTT. Amino acid sequence: CASGQTLPEAFF.

V and J are TRBV28 and TRBJ1-5; D is ambiguous. This CDR3 contains 15 residues. Trimming stripped 4 bases from V and 0 bases from J, with 10 bases between. Per germline, CDR1 MDHEN and CDR2 SYDVKM. This chain's CDR3 is CASSSFTHSNQPQHF. The CDR3 DNA reads as TGTGCCAGCAGTTCCTTCACTCATAGCAATCAGCCCCAGCATTTT.

With regard to this clone: Relative to the germline gene, one junction end is altered; a read error may explain this. V gene TRBV6-1 combines with J gene TRBJ2-6, with D perhaps matching TRBD1 (5 bases). CDR3 length: 15 residues. The V gene's germline CDR1 is MNHNS and CDR2 SASEGT. Here the CDR3 DNA reads TGTGCCAGCAGTGTAGGGTTTACTGGGGCCAACGGCCTGACTTTC. It codes for CASSVGFTGANGLTF.

The chain joins TRBV5-1 to TRBJ2-2, with 12 bases that match TRBD1. The V gene's germline CDR1 is SGHRS and CDR2 YFSETQ. Trimming at V came to 4 bases and at J to 6 bases, leaving 7 bases not matched to a gene. The CDR3 spans 16 residues. For the CDR3, the DNA is TGCGCCAGCAGCCCCGGGACAGGGGGCGCTTCCGGGGAGCTGTTTTTT. It codes for CASSPGTGGASGELFF.

The V and J genes are TRBV5-1 and TRBJ2-6; D may be TRBD2 (6 bases). Trimming stripped 3 bases from V and 0 bases from J, with 13 bases between. The germline CDR1 and CDR2 sequences are SGHRS and YFSETQ. This CDR3 has 17 amino acids. The CDR3: CASSSEGRLSGANVLTF. CDR3 nucleotides: TGCGCCAGCAGCTCGGAGGGACGACTCTCTGGGGCCAACGTCCTGACTTTC. Using reference TRBV5-1 and TRBJ2-6 for the parts outside the CDR3, the full variable domain is KAGVTQTPRYLIKTRGQQVTLSCSPISGHRSVSWYQQTPGQGLQFLFEYFSETQRNKGNFPGRFSGRQFSNSRSEMNVSTLELGDSALYLCASSSEGRLSGANVLTFGAGSRLTVL.

The chain has TRBV5-6 and TRBJ2-5; 9 bases agree with TRBD1. Trimming took 2 bases from V and 5 from J; bases not matched to a gene: 7. The CDR3 sequence is 15 residues long. CDR1 and CDR2 (germline): SGHDT, YYEEEE. The DNA of the CDR3 is TGTGCCAGCAGCTTAATGGGACAGGGACGGGAGACCCAGTACTTC. It encodes CASSLMGQGRETQYF.

The chain has TRBV30 and TRBJ1-6, with 8 bases identical to TRBD1. Germline assignment: CDR1 GTSNPN and CDR2 SVGIG (reference sequence). V shed 2 bases, J shed 11 bases, and the junction held 14 bases outside the gene matches. The CDR3 is 16 amino acids. The CDR3 region has the DNA TGTGCCTGGAGTTCCTCCGGGACAGGAGTGCCCGCACCCCTCCACTTT. Its translation is CAWSSSGTGVPAPLHF.

The rearrangement joins TRBV27 to TRBJ2-7; TRBD2 is a possible D gene (6 bases). CDR1 MNHEY and CDR2 SMNVEV come from the germline V gene (reference sequence). CDR3 size: 14 residues. Trimming pared 3 bases from V and 2 bases from J, leaving 11 bases between. CDR3 sequence reads: CASSFRAGPYEQYF. The DNA of the CDR3 is TGTGCCAGCAGTTTCAGAGCGGGCCCCTACGAGCAGTACTTC.

This rearrangement joins TRBV28 to TRBJ2-1; D remains unclear. This CDR3 comprises 15 residues. CDR1 is MDHEN and CDR2 is SYDVKM in the germline V gene. Trimming removed 7 bases from V and 1 base from J, with 14 bases in between. The CDR3 loop reads CASTLPTGSYNEQFF. CDR3 DNA: TGTGCCAGCACCCTCCCAACGGGTTCCTACAATGAGCAGTTCTTC.

The chain employs TRBV7-9 and TRBJ2-2, with D unresolved. V was shortened by 5 bases and J by 5 bases, with 12 bases between the two germline ends. Per germline, CDR1 SEHNR and CDR2 FQNEAQ (reference sequence). The CDR3 runs to 14 residues. The CDR3 protein is CASSQTSRTGELFF. In nucleotides, the CDR3 is TGTGCCAGCAGCCAAACCTCGAGGACCGGGGAGCTGTTTTTT.

The table lists this clone with a count of one. The chain is built from TRBV18 and TRBJ1-1; D gene ambiguous. Trimming took 3 bases from V and 3 from J, leaving 8 bases between them. CDR1 and CDR2 from the germline V gene are KGHSH and LQKENI. CDR3 length: 13 residues. CDR3 protein: CASSPPADTEAFF. CDR3 sequence (DNA): TGTGCCAGCTCACCTCCGGCGGACACTGAAGCTTTCTTT.

This chain links TRBV5-6 with TRBJ2-7, with 8 bases fitting TRBD1. V shed 4 bases, J shed 3 bases, and the junction held 6 bases outside the gene matches. The germline V gene has CDR1 SGHDT and CDR2 YYEEEE. The CDR3 consists of 14 residues. The chain's CDR3 is CASSLRQGSYEQYF. DNA of the CDR3: TGTGCCAGCAGCCTTCGACAGGGGAGCTACGAGCAGTACTTC.

The V and J genes are TRBV2 and TRBJ2-5, with TRBD2 identical over 11 bases. CDR1 and CDR2 (germline): SNHLY, FYNNEI. V was clipped by 1 base and J by 2 bases; unmatched bases: 12. The length of the CDR3 is 19 residues. DNA for the CDR3: TGTGCCAGCAGTGAAGTGACTAGCGGGACTATTTTGGATCAAGAGACCCAGTACTTC. Translating gives CASSEVTSGTILDQETQYF.

The V gene is TRBV4-3, the J gene TRBJ1-2; 9 bases align to TRBD1. CDR1 and CDR2 (germline): LGHNA, YSLEER. This CDR3 contains 16 residues. V was clipped by 1 base and J by 6 bases; unmatched bases: 9. The CDR3 DNA reads TGCGCCAGCAGCCAAGGCCCCGACAGGGGGGTTGATGGCTACACCTTC. Its translation is CASSQGPDRGVDGYTF.

The rearrangement joins TRBV5-1 to TRBJ1-2; no reliable D call. The V gene's germline CDR1 is SGHRS and CDR2 YFSETQ. Trimming cost V 4 bases and J 6 bases, with 13 bases left between them. This CDR3 comprises 13 residues. CDR3 in DNA: TGCGCCAGCAGCCGTATCCCCGGAGATGGCTACACCTTC. Encoded protein: CASSRIPGDGYTF.

CDR3 region: CASSQTGEKQFF. The CDR3 DNA follows: TGCGCCAGCAGCCAAACCGGGGAGAAGCAGTTCTTC. The chain is built from TRBV5-1 and TRBJ2-1, with D perhaps TRBD2 (5 bases). V was cut by 4 bases and J by 11 bases, with 13 bases left in between. The CDR3 is 12 amino acids. Germline V gives CDR1 SGHRS, CDR2 YFSETQ. Full variable domain (rest looked up from reference TRBV5-1 and TRBJ2-1): KAGVTQTPRYLIKTRGQQVTLSCSPISGHRSVSWYQQTPGQGLQFLFEYFSETQRNKGNFPGRFSGRQFSNSRSEMNVSTLELGDSALYLCASSQTGEKQFFGPGTRLTVL.

The V gene is TRBV7-2, the J gene TRBJ1-1; D might be TRBD1 (5 bases). Trimming pared 3 bases from V and 6 bases from J, leaving 11 bases between. CDR1 and CDR2 (germline): SGHTA, FQGNSA. The CDR3 totals 13 residues. DNA of the CDR3: TGTGCCAGCAGCTTCGTGGGGCGCCCTGAAGCTTTCTTT. Its translation: CASSFVGRPEAFF.

The V gene is TRBV19, the J gene TRBJ2-1; no clear D gene. Germline CDR1 reads LNHDA; CDR2 reads SQIVND (reference sequence). V gave up 0 bases and J gave up 2 bases, with 11 bases separating them. CDR3 length equals 16 residues. The DNA of the CDR3 is TGTGCCAGTAGTATAGATCTGAGCGCTCCCTACAATGAGCAGTTCTTC. It encodes CASSIDLSAPYNEQFF.